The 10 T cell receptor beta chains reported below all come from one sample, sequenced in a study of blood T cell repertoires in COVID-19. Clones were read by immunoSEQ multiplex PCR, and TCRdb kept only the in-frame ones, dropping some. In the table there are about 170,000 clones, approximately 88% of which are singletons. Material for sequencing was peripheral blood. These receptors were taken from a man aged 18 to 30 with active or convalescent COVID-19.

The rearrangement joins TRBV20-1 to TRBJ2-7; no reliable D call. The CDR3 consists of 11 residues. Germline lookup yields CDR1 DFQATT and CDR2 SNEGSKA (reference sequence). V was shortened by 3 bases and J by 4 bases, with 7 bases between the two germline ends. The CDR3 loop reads CSASSGYEQYF. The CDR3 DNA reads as TGCAGTGCTAGTTCCGGTTACGAGCAGTACTTC.

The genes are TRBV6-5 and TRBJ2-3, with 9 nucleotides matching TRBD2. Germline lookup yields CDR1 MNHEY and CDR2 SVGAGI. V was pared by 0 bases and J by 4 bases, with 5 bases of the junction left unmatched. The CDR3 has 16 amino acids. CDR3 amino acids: CASSYSGVAGADTQYF. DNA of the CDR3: TGTGCCAGCAGTTACTCCGGGGTAGCGGGAGCAGATACGCAGTATTTT.

CDR3 sequence (DNA): TGTGCTAGTGGTTTGGGACAGCTGAACACTGAAGCTTTCTTT. This encodes CASGLGQLNTEAFF. This chain links TRBV12-5 with TRBJ1-1, with D perhaps TRBD1 (5 bases). CDR3 length: 14 residues. Germline assignment: CDR1 LGHNT and CDR2 FRNRAP. Trimming left V 1 base short and J 0 bases short, with 6 bases between.

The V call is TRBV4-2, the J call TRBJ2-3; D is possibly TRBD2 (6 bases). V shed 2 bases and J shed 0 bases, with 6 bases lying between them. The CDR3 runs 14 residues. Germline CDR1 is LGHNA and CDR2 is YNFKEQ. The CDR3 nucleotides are TGTGCCAGCAGCCAAAGCGGGAGCACAGATACGCAGTATTTT. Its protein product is CASSQSGSTDTQYF.

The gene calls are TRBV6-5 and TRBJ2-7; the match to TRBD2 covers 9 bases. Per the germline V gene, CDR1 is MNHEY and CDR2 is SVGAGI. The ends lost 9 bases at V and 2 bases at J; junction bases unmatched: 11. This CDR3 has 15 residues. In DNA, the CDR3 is TGTGCCAGGCCTTCGATAGCGGGAGACGCCTACGAGCAGTACTTC. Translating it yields CARPSIAGDAYEQYF.

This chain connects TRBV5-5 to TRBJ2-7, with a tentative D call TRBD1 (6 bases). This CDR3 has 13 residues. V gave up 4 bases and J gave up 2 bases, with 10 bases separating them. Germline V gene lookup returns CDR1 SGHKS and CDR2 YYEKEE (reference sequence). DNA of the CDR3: TGTGCCAGCAGCGGCGGACAGCCCTACGAGCAGTACTTC. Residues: CASSGGQPYEQYF.

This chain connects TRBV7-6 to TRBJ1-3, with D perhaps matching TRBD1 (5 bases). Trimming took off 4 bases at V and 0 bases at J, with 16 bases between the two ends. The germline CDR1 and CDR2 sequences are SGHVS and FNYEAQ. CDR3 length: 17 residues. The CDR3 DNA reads TGTGCCAGCAGCTCCCTGTTTACAGGTCACTCTGGAAACACCATATATTTT. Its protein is CASSSLFTGHSGNTIYF.

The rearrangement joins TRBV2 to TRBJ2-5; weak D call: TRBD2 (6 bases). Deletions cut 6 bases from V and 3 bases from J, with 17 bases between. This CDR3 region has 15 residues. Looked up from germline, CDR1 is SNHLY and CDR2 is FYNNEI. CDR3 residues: CASREDVAGKETQYF. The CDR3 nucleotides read TGTGCCAGCAGAGAGGATGTGGCGGGGAAAGAGACCCAGTACTTC.

DNA for the CDR3: TGTGCCAGCAGTGTCCTCGGACAGGGGACCTCCTACGAGCAGTACTTC. Its protein is CASSVLGQGTSYEQYF. The chain employs TRBV6-2 or TRBV6-3 and TRBJ2-7; 9 nucleotides align to TRBD1. CDR1 is MNHEY and CDR2 is SVGEGT in the germline V gene. The CDR3 has 16 residues. V gave up 5 bases and J gave up 0 bases; unmatched junction bases: 8.

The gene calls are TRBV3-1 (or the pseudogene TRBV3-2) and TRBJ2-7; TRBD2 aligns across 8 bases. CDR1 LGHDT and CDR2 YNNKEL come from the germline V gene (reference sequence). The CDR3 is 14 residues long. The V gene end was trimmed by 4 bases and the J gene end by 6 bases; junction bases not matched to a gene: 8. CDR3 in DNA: TGTGCCAGCAGCCCCCCGATCGGGGGGGCCGAGCAGTACTTC. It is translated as CASSPPIGGAEQYF.